This passage covers 10 T cell receptor beta chains from one sample sequenced in a study of blood T cells in healthy people across ages. Next came a second PCR, run for roughly 6 to 11 cycles, which used a sample-barcoded 5' primer along with a J-beta primer mix. TCRdb reanalysed the 5' RACE reads using MiXCR and keeps one entry per CDR3 protein. The sample lists 730,000 or so distinct CDR3 sequences; about 43% were seen once. Sequencing was carried out using blood. Receptor source: a man of 80 years or more in good health.

The V gene is TRBV7-8, the J gene TRBJ1-5; maybe TRBD1 (5 bases). The CDR3 has 14 residues. Germline values: CDR1 SGHVS, CDR2 FQNEAQ. V dropped 1 base and J dropped 6 bases, with 10 bases sitting between them. The CDR3 spells CASSLVEGSQPQHF. CDR3 nucleotide sequence: TGTGCCAGCAGCTTAGTAGAGGGGTCTCAGCCCCAGCATTTT.

J is TRBJ2-3 and V is TRBV7-3; weak D call: TRBD2 (5 bases). CDR3 length: 16 amino acids. Trimming removed 5 bases from V and 1 base from J, with 16 bases in between. Germline V gene lookup returns CDR1 SGHTA and CDR2 FQGTGA. CDR3 residues: CASSVLVGVGTDTQYF. For the CDR3, the DNA is TGTGCCAGCAGCGTACTAGTGGGAGTGGGCACAGATACGCAGTATTTT.

The chain carries TRBV29-1 and TRBJ2-1; D might be TRBD1 (5 bases). The germline gives CDR1 SQVTM, CDR2 ANQGSEA. V was shortened by 3 bases and J by 4 bases, with 10 bases between the two germline ends. The CDR3 is 13 residues long. CDR3 DNA: TGCAGCGTTGATAGGGGTGGTTACAATGAGCAGTTCTTC. It is translated as CSVDRGGYNEQFF.

The genes are TRBV20-1 and TRBJ2-3; D may correspond to TRBD1 or TRBD2 (5 bases each). This CDR3 has 18 amino acids. Trimming removed 3 bases from V and 4 bases from J, with 26 bases in between. From germline, CDR1 is DFQATT and CDR2 SNEGSKA (reference sequence). The CDR3, as DNA: TGCAGTGCTAGGTACCGGGACCACAGACTAAGAGGGGCAGATACGCAGTATTTT. This codes for CSARYRDHRLRGADTQYF.

The CDR3 DNA is TGTGCCAGCAGTGTATCTAGCGCCACTAGCACAGATACGCAGTATTTT. This codes for CASSVSSATSTDTQYF. V gene TRBV6-1 combines with J gene TRBJ2-3; possibly TRBD2 for D (6 bases). The germline CDR1 and CDR2 sequences are MNHNS and SASEGT. V was trimmed by 4 bases and J by 0 bases, leaving 14 bases between them. The CDR3 has 16 residues.

V gene TRBV28 combines with J gene TRBJ2-5, with a weak D call TRBD2 (6 bases). The CDR3 length is 14 residues. The V gene lost 7 bases and the J gene lost 3 bases, with 15 bases spanning the gap. Germline CDR1 and CDR2: MDHEN and SYDVKM. In DNA form, the CDR3 reads TGTGCCAGCAAGACGGCTGGGGGGAAAGAGACCCAGTACTTC. It encodes CASKTAGGKETQYF.

The table lists this clonotype with a few counts. The rearrangement joins TRBV20-1 to TRBJ2-7; TRBD1 agrees at 7 bases. The DNA end favors TRBJ2-5, so the J call may be wrong. This CDR3 is built from 14 residues. Germline assignment: CDR1 DFQATT and CDR2 SNEGSKA (reference sequence). The CDR3 region is CSATQRQGRETQYF. DNA of the CDR3: TGCAGTGCGACCCAGCGACAGGGAAGGGAGACCCAGTACTTC.

The table lists this clonotype with a few counts. The V gene is TRBV27, the J gene TRBJ2-7; 12 positions match TRBD1. Germline-derived CDR1 and CDR2 are MNHEY and SMNVEV (reference sequence). Germline trimming cut 10 bases from V and 4 bases from J; bases unmatched to any gene: 11. This CDR3 comprises 15 residues. CDR3 amino acids: CATQKMGQGAYEQYF. In DNA form, the CDR3 reads TGTGCCACACAAAAGATGGGACAGGGGGCGTACGAGCAGTACTTC.

The chain is built from TRBV6-2 or TRBV6-3 and TRBJ2-7; D not certain. Germline loops: CDR1 MNHEY, CDR2 SVGEGT. Trimming removed 5 bases at V and 7 bases at J, with 18 bases between. The CDR3 loop spans 14 amino acids. The chain's CDR3 is CASSDLGRDNEQYF. CDR3 bases: TGTGCCAGCAGTGACCTAGGACGCGACAATGAGCAGTACTTC.

J is TRBJ2-7 and V is TRBV13, with 9 bases that match TRBD2. This CDR3 comprises 14 residues. The germline CDR1 and CDR2 sequences are PRHDT and FYEKMQ (reference sequence). Trimming cost V 3 bases and J 9 bases; bases outside gene matches: 9. The CDR3 DNA is TGTGCCAGCAGCTTGGGGCGGGAGGGCCGCAGGCAGTACTTC. It translates to CASSLGREGRRQYF. Full variable domain (remainder filled in from reference TRBV13 and TRBJ2-7): AAGVIQSPRHLIKEKRETATLKCYPIPRHDTVYWYQQGPGQDPQFLISFYEKMQSDKGSIPDRFSAQQFSDYHSELNMSSLELGDSALYFCASSLGREGRRQYFGPGTRLTVT.